These 10 T cell receptor beta chains originate from one sample sequenced in a study of T cell responses to AZD1222 COVID-19 vaccine. Generated by immunoSEQ multiplex PCR, the TCRdb table keeps only in-frame clones and is missing some. The table lists 250,000 to 300,000 clones, around 92% of them singletons. This specimen was peripheral blood, taken 28 days after the second AZD1222 dose. The receptors derive from an adult who received the AZD1222 COVID-19 vaccine.

The chain is built from TRBV28 and TRBJ2-1; 7 positions agree with TRBD2. The CDR3 extends over 15 amino acids. The J segment lost 3 bases and the V segment lost 7 bases, leaving 9 bases of the junction unmatched. CDR1 is MDHEN and CDR2 is SYDVKM in the germline V gene. CDR3 sequence: CASMGREILYNEQFF. The CDR3 DNA sequence: TGTGCCAGCATGGGGCGGGAGATCCTCTACAATGAGCAGTTCTTC.

The genes are TRBV19 and TRBJ2-1; D is unclear. Trimming took 5 bases from V and 8 from J, leaving 13 bases between them. From germline, CDR1 is LNHDA and CDR2 SQIVND (reference sequence). The CDR3 spans 13 residues. CDR3 in amino acids: CASSLRAGYEQFF. The CDR3 coding sequence is TGTGCCAGTAGTCTACGGGCTGGTTATGAGCAGTTCTTC.

The V call is TRBV6-5, the J call TRBJ2-4, with 9 bases lining up with TRBD2. There are 15 residues in the CDR3. Trimming took 5 bases from V and 3 from J; bases not matched to a gene: 5. The germline gives CDR1 MNHEY, CDR2 SVGAGI. In DNA, the CDR3 is TGTGCCAGCAGTAGCGGGGGGATAAGCAAAAACATTCAGTACTTC. It codes for CASSSGGISKNIQYF.

CDR3 in amino acids: CASSLMGGGYTF. The CDR3 coding sequence is TGTGCCAGCAGTTTGATGGGAGGAGGCTACACCTTC. The J gene is TRBJ1-2, the V gene TRBV28; D remains unclear. Germline V gives CDR1 MDHEN, CDR2 SYDVKM. CDR3 length equals 12 residues. Trimming left V 3 bases short and J 8 bases short, with 10 bases between.

The sample holds one count of this clone. The V and J genes are TRBV20-1 and TRBJ1-5; unclear D gene. This CDR3 comprises 11 residues. CDR1 is DFQATT and CDR2 is SNEGSKA in the germline V gene (reference sequence). V was shortened by 3 bases and J by 3 bases, with 3 bases between the two germline ends. This CDR3 reads CSASNNQPQHF. As DNA, the CDR3 is TGCAGTGCTAGTAACAATCAGCCCCAGCATTTT.

With respect to this clone: The sample holds other DNA sequences that translate to the same CDR3. The CDR3, as DNA: TGTGCCAGCAGCTTAGATCGGGGAACCTACGAGCAGTACTTC. This encodes CASSLDRGTYEQYF. The chain joins TRBV7-2 to TRBJ2-7, with a weak D call TRBD2 (5 bases). V was trimmed by 1 base and J by 2 bases, leaving 9 bases between them. Per germline, CDR1 SGHTA and CDR2 FQGNSA. The CDR3 runs 14 residues. Drawing the rest from reference TRBV7-2 and TRBJ2-7, the complete variable domain is GAGVSQSPSNKVTEKGKDVELRCDPISGHTALYWYRQSLGQGLEFLIYFQGNSAPDKSGLPSDRFSAERTGGSVSTLTIQRTQQEDSAVYLCASSLDRGTYEQYFGPGTRLTVT.

The rearrangement links TRBV28 to TRBJ1-2; a possible D gene is TRBD1 (6 bases). V was shortened by 5 bases and J by 7 bases, with 20 bases between the two germline ends. CDR3 length: 15 amino acids. CDR1 and CDR2 from the germline V gene are MDHEN and SYDVKM. CDR3 amino acids: CASSGGSISLSGYTF. In DNA form, the CDR3 reads TGTGCCAGCAGTGGGGGCAGTATTTCCCTAAGTGGCTACACCTTC.

The chain is built from TRBV9 and TRBJ2-1; D may be TRBD1 or TRBD2 (7 bases each). Germline V CDR1 and CDR2: SGDLS, YYNGEE. The CDR3 totals 15 residues. V lost 7 bases and J lost 5, with 19 bases in between. CDR3 sequence reads: CASGGDRGIHNEQFF. DNA of the CDR3: TGTGCCAGCGGGGGGGACAGAGGCATTCACAATGAGCAGTTCTTC.

The chain employs TRBV5-1 and TRBJ1-4; D is uncertain. Looked up from germline, CDR1 is SGHRS and CDR2 is YFSETQ. This CDR3 has 14 residues. V lost 2 bases and J lost 8, with 13 bases in between. The CDR3 sequence: CASSLSGVGEKLFF. The CDR3 DNA follows: TGCGCCAGCAGCTTATCAGGCGTCGGGGAAAAACTGTTTTTT.

The J gene is TRBJ2-5, the V gene TRBV9, with D tentatively TRBD1 or TRBD2 (5 bases each). Germline CDR1 and CDR2: SGDLS and YYNGEE. With 4 bases removed from V and 3 bases from J, the gap between germline ends came to 10 bases. This CDR3 is built from 13 residues. DNA for the CDR3: TGTGCCAGCAGCCCCGGGACGGAAGAGACCCAGTACTTC. This codes for CASSPGTEETQYF.